The 13 T cell receptor beta chains in this list originate from one sample, sequenced in a study of blood T cell repertoires in COVID-19. Sequenced by immunoSEQ multiplex PCR; TCRdb stores in-frame clones only, minus some. The sample has about 140,000 clones; approximately 80% are singletons. The specimen was peripheral blood. Receptor source: a human donor in a cohort sampled during active COVID-19.

This rearrangement joins TRBV24-1 to TRBJ2-6, with D possibly matching TRBD2 (7 bases). V was cut by 7 bases and J by 0 bases, with 15 bases left in between. Germline V gene data show CDR1 as KGHDR and CDR2 as SFDVKD. This CDR3 comprises 17 residues. As DNA, the CDR3 is TGTGCCACCAGCCCCGGGGGGCGCGCCTCTGGGGCCAACGTCCTGACTTTC. Translation: CATSPGGRASGANVLTF.

V usage is TRBV5-1 and J usage is TRBJ2-3; 12 bases are shared with TRBD2. This CDR3 comprises 17 residues. V shed 0 bases, J shed 4 bases, and the junction held 6 bases outside the gene matches. Germline V lookup: CDR1 SGHRS, CDR2 YFSETQ. The DNA for the CDR3 is TGCGCCAGCAGCTTGGCGACTAGCGGGAGAGTCCCAGATACGCAGTATTTT. It is translated as CASSLATSGRVPDTQYF.

J is TRBJ1-1 and V is TRBV18, with D perhaps matching TRBD1 (5 bases). The length of the CDR3 is 14 residues. Germline-derived CDR1 and CDR2 are KGHSH and LQKENI. The germline V and J ends were trimmed by 6 bases and 1 base, with 12 bases remaining between them. CDR3 in amino acids: CASSPLDRNTEAFF. As DNA, the CDR3 is TGTGCCAGCTCGCCCCTTGACAGGAACACTGAAGCTTTCTTT.

The chain recombines TRBV7-9 with TRBJ2-7; 7 nucleotides line up with TRBD1. The CDR3 extends over 13 amino acids. Germline CDR1 is SEHNR and CDR2 is FQNEAQ (reference sequence). The trim removed 1 base at V and 6 bases at J, leaving 3 bases unmatched. As DNA, the CDR3 is TGTGCCAGCAGCTTAGAGGGGGCGGGCGAGCAGTACGTC. It codes for CASSLEGAGEQYV.

The CDR3 region has the DNA TGTGCCAGCAGCTTTATGCAGGGCTTCTACGAGCAGTACTTC. This sequence encodes CASSFMQGFYEQYF. This chain connects TRBV11-2 to TRBJ2-7; D might be TRBD1 (5 bases). The CDR3 runs to 14 residues. The germline V gene has CDR1 SGHAT and CDR2 FQNNGV. Trimming shortened V by 3 bases and J by 3 bases, and 12 bases separated the two germline ends.

The chain links TRBV2 to TRBJ2-3; the D gene is possibly TRBD1 (6 bases). The germline V and J ends were trimmed by 6 bases and 1 base, with 11 bases remaining between them. This CDR3 is 14 amino acids long. Germline loops: CDR1 SNHLY, CDR2 FYNNEI. In DNA form, the CDR3 reads TGTGCCAGCAGCGGGGCAGGGGGCACAGATACGCAGTATTTT. Translation: CASSGAGGTDTQYF.

The chain carries TRBV29-1 and TRBJ2-1, with D tentatively TRBD2 (5 bases). The CDR3 is 13 amino acids. In germline, CDR1 is SQVTM, CDR2 ANQGSEA. Trimming left V 0 bases short and J 10 bases short, with 13 bases between. This chain's CDR3 is CSVEDLGLLEQFF. The CDR3, as DNA: TGCAGCGTTGAAGATTTAGGACTCCTCGAGCAGTTCTTC.

In its sample, this clone was seen a few times. This chain links TRBV28 with TRBJ1-1, with TRBD1 matching over 7 bases. The trim removed 10 bases at V and 4 bases at J, leaving 15 bases unmatched. From germline, CDR1 is MDHEN and CDR2 SYDVKM. The CDR3 covers 15 residues. CDR3 DNA sequence: TGTGCCACCCTAAGTCCAAGGGGGCAAAGCACTGAAGCTTTCTTT. Its protein is CATLSPRGQSTEAFF.

The chain's CDR3 is CASSRLAGGFHEQFF. DNA for the CDR3: TGTGCCAGCAGCCGACTAGCGGGAGGTTTTCATGAGCAGTTCTTC. V usage is TRBV7-6 and J usage is TRBJ2-1; 13 bases are a match to TRBD2. Trimming at V came to 5 bases and at J to 8 bases, leaving 6 bases not matched to a gene. The V gene's germline CDR1 is SGHVS and CDR2 FNYEAQ. The CDR3 totals 15 residues.

V gene TRBV10-3 combines with J gene TRBJ2-3, with 8 bases that match TRBD2. V trimming: 9 bases; J trimming: 3 bases; junction bases outside the gene matches: 5. The CDR3 has 13 amino acids. The germline gives CDR1 ENHRY, CDR2 SYGVKD. In DNA, the CDR3 is TGTGCCATTCTAGCGGGCGGGACAGATACGCAGTATTTT. Protein product: CAILAGGTDTQYF.

This chain joins TRBV4-2 and TRBJ1-5, with 11 nucleotides matching TRBD1. The ends lost 1 base at V and 6 bases at J; junction bases unmatched: 2. CDR3 length: 15 amino acids. The germline CDR1 and CDR2 sequences are LGHNA and YNFKEQ. This CDR3 is CASSQAGTGGQPQHF. CDR3 in DNA: TGTGCCAGCAGCCAAGCCGGGACAGGGGGTCAGCCCCAGCATTTT.

J is TRBJ2-3 and V is TRBV11-2, with no clear D. The CDR3 has 13 amino acids. Trimming shortened V by 0 bases and J by 8 bases, and 9 bases separated the two germline ends. Germline V gene data show CDR1 as SGHAT and CDR2 as FQNNGV. CDR3 sequence (DNA): TGTGCCAGCAGCTTAGATAGTCCTGCTACGCAGTATTTT. Its translation is CASSLDSPATQYF. Full variable domain (remainder filled in from reference TRBV11-2 and TRBJ2-3): EAGVAQSPRYKIIEKRQSVAFWCNPISGHATLYWYQQILGQGPKLLIQFQNNGVVDDSQLPKDRFSAERLKGVDSTLKIQPAKLEDSAVYLCASSLDSPATQYFGPGTRLTVL.

The table lists this clone with a few counts. V gene TRBV30 combines with J gene TRBJ1-5; D unresolved. Germline CDR1 GTSNPN, CDR2 SVGIG (reference sequence). The V gene lost 3 bases and the J gene lost 7 bases, with 19 bases spanning the gap. The CDR3 contains 15 residues. CDR3 sequence reads: CAWSPPGREDQPQHF. CDR3 DNA: TGTGCCTGGAGCCCCCCGGGTAGGGAGGACCAGCCCCAGCATTTT.